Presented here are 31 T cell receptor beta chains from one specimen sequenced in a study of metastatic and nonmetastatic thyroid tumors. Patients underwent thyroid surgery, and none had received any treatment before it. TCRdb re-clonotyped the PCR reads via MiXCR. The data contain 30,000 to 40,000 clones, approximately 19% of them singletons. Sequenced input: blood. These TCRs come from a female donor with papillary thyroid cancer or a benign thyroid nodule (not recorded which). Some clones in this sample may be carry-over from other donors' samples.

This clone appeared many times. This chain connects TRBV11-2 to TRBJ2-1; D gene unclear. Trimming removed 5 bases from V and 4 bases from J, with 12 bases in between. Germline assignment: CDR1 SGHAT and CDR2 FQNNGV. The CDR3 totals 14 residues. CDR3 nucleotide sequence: TGTGCCAGCAGCGCACCCGGGCCGTACAATGAGCAGTTCTTC. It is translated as CASSAPGPYNEQFF.

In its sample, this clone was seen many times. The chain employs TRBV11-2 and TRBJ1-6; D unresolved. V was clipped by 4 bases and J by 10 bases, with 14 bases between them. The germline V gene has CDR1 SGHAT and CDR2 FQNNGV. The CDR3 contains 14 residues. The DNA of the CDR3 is TGTGCCAGCAGCTCATGGCAGGAGGAGTCACCCCTCCACTTT. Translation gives CASSSWQEESPLHF.

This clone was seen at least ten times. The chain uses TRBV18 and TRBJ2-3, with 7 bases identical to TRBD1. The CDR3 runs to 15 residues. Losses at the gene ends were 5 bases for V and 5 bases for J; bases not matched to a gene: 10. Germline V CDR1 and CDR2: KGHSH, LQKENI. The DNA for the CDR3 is TGTGCCAGCTCAACGAGACAGGGCCGTGAAGATACGCAGTATTTT. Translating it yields CASSTRQGREDTQYF.

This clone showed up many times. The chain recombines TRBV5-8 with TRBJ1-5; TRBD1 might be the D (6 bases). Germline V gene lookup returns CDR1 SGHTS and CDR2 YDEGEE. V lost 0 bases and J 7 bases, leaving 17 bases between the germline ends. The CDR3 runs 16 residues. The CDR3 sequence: CASSLDPFRGWQPQHF. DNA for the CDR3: TGTGCCAGCAGCTTGGATCCGTTCAGGGGTTGGCAGCCCCAGCATTTT.

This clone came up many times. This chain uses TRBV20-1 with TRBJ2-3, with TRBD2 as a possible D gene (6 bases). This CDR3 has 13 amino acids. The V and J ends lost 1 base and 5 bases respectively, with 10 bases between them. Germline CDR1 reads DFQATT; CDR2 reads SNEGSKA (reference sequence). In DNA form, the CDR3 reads TGCAGTGCTAGAGGACTAGAGAGAGATACGCAGTATTTT. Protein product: CSARGLERDTQYF.

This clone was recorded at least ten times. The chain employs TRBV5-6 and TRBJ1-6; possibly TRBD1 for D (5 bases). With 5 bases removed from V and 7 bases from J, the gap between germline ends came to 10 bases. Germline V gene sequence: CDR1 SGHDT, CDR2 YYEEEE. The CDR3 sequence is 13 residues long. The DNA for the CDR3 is TGTGCCAGCAGGCAGGGCTTGAATTCACCCCTCCACTTT. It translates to CASRQGLNSPLHF.

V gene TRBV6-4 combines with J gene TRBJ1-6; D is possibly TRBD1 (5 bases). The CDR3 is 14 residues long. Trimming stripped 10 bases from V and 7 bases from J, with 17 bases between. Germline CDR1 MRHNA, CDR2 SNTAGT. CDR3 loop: CAIARDPGNSPLHF. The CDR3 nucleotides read TGTGCCATCGCGAGGGACCCAGGGAATTCACCCCTCCACTTT.

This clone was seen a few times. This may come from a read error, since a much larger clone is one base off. The CDR3 sequence is CASISRGFEAFF. The CDR3 DNA sequence: TGTGCCAGCATCTCAAGGGGCTTTGAAGCTTTCTTT. This rearrangement joins TRBV27 to TRBJ1-1, with D perhaps matching TRBD1 (5 bases). Deletions cut 7 bases from V and 7 bases from J, with 13 bases between. This CDR3 has 12 amino acids. Germline V CDR1 and CDR2: MNHEY, SMNVEV (reference sequence).

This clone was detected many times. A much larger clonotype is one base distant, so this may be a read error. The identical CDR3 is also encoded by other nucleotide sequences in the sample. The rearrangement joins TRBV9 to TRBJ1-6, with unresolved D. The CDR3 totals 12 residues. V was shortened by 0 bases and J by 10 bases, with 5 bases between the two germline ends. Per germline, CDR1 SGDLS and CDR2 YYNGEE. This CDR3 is CASSVAGSPLHF. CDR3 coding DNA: TGTGCCAGCAGCGTAGCTGGCTCACCCCTCCACTTT.

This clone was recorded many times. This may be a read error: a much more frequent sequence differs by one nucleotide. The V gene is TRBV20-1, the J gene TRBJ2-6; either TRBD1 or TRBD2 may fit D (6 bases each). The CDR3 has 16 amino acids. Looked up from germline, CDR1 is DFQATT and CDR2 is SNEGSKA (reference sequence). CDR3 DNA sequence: TGCAGTGCTAGATCCGGGGGCGCATCAGGGGCCAACGCCCTGACTTTC. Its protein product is CSARSGGASGANALTF.

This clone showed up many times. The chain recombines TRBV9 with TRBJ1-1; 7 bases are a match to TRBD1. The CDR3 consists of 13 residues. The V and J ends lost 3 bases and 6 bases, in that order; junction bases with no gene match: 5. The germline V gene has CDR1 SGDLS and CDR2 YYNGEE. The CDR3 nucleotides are TGTGCCAGCAGCGAGACAGGGTTCTCTGAAGCTTTCTTT. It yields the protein CASSETGFSEAFF.

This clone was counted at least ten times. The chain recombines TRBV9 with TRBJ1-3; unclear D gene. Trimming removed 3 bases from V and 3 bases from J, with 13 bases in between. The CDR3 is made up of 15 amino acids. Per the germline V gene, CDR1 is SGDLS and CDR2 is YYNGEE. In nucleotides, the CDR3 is TGTGCCAGCAGCGCCGGGGTTCATCGTGGAAACACCATATATTTT. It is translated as CASSAGVHRGNTIYF.

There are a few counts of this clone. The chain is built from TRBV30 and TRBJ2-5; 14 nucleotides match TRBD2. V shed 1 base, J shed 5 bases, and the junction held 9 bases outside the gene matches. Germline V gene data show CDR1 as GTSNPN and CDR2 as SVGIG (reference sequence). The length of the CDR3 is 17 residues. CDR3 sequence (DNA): TGTGCCTGGAGTGACCCTGGACTAGCGGGAGGATTGGAGACCCAGTACTTC. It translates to CAWSDPGLAGGLETQYF.

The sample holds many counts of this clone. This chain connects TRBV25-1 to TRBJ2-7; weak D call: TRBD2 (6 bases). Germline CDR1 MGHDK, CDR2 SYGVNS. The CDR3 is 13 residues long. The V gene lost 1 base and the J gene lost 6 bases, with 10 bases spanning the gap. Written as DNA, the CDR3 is TGTGCCAGCAGTGAATCTGGAGGGCCCGAGCAGTACTTC. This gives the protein CASSESGGPEQYF.

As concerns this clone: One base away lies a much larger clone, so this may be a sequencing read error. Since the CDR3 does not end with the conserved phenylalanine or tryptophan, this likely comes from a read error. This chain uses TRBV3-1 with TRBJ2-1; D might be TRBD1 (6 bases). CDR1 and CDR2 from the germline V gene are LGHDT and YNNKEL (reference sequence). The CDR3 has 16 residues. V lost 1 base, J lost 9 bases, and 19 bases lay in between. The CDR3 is CASSQGGTTAFGEQFS. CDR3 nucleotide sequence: TGTGCCAGCAGCCAAGGGGGGACAACCGCTTTCGGTGAGCAGTTCTCC.

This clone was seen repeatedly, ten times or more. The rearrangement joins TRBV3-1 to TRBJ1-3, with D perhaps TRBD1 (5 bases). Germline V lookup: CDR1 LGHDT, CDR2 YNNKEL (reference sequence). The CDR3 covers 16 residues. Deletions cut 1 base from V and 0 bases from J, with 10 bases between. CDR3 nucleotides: TGTGCCAGCAGCCAAGGGGGACGGAGCTCTGGAAACACCATATATTTT. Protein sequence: CASSQGGRSSGNTIYF. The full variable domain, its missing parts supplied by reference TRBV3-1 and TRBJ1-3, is DTAVSQTPKYLVTQMGNDKSIKCEQNLGHDTMYWYKQDSKKFLKIMFSYNNKELIINETVPNRFSPKSPDKAHLNLHINSLELGDSAVYFCASSQGGRSSGNTIYFGEGSWLTVV.

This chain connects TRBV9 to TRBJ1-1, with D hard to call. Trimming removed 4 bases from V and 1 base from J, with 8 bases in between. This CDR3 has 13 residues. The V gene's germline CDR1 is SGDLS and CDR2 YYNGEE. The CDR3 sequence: CASSPRGNTEAFF. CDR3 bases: TGTGCCAGCAGCCCGAGAGGGAACACTGAAGCTTTCTTT. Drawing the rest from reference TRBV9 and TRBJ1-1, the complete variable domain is DSGVTQTPKHLITATGQRVTLRCSPRSGDLSVYWYQQSLDQGLQFLIQYYNGEERAKGNILERFSAQQFPDLHSELNLSSLELGDSALYFCASSPRGNTEAFFGQGTRLTVV.

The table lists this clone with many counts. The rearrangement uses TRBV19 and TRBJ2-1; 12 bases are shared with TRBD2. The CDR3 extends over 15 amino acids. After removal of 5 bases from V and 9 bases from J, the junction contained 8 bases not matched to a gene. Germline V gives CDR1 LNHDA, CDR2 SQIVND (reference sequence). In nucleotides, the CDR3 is TGTGCCAGTAGTCCTGCTAGCGGGGGGGCCGGTGAGCAGTTCTTC. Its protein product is CASSPASGGAGEQFF.

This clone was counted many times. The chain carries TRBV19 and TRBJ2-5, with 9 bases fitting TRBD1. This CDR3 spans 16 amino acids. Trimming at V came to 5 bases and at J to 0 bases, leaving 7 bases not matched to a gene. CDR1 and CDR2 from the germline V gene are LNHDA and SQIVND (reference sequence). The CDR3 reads CASSPFGTGNQETQYF. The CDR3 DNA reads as TGTGCCAGTAGTCCCTTCGGGACAGGGAACCAAGAGACCCAGTACTTC.

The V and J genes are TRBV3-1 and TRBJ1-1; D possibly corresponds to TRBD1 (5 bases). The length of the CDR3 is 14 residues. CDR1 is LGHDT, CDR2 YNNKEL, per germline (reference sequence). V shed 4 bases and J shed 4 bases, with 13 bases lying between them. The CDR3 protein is CASSPLQGGTEAFF. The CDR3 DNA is TGTGCCAGCAGCCCGCTCCAGGGTGGCACTGAAGCTTTCTTT.

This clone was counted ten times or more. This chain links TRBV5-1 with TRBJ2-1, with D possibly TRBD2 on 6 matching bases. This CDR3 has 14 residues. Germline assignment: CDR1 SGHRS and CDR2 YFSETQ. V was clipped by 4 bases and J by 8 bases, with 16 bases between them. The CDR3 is CASSLWGVTDEQFF. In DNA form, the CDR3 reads TGCGCCAGCAGCCTCTGGGGGGTTACGGATGAGCAGTTCTTC.

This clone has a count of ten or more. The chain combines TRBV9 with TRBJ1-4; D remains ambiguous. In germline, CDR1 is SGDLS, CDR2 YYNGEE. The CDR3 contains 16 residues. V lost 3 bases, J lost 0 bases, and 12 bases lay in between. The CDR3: CASSAGSRATNEKLFF. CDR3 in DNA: TGTGCCAGCAGCGCCGGGTCGAGGGCAACTAATGAAAAACTGTTTTTT.

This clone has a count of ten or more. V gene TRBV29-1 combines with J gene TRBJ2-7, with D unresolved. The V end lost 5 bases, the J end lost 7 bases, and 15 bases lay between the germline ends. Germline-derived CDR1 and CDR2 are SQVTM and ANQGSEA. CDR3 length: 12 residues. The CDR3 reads CSVRVNIGEQYF. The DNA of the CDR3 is TGCAGCGTTAGAGTGAATATTGGGGAGCAGTACTTC.

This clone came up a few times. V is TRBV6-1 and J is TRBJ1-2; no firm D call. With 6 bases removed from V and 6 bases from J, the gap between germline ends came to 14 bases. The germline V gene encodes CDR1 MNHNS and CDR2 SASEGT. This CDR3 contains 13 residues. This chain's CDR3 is CASRANDGDGYTF. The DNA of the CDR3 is TGTGCCAGCAGGGCCAATGATGGGGATGGCTACACCTTC.

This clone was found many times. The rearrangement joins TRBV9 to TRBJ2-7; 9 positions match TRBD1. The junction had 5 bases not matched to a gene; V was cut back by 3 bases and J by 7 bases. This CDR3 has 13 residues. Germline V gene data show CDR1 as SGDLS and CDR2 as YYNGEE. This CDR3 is CASSEQGAGEQYF. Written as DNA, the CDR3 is TGTGCCAGCAGCGAACAGGGGGCGGGGGAGCAGTACTTC.

CDR3 protein: CASSLERVGLAGKVRETQYF. In DNA form, the CDR3 reads TGTGCCAGCAGCTTAGAGCGGGTCGGACTAGCGGGAAAAGTAAGGGAGACCCAGTACTTC. The rearrangement joins TRBV7-8 to TRBJ2-5; TRBD2 matches 12 bases. The CDR3 contains 20 residues. Trimming took 1 base from V and 5 from J; bases not matched to a gene: 17. The germline CDR1 and CDR2 sequences are SGHVS and FQNEAQ.

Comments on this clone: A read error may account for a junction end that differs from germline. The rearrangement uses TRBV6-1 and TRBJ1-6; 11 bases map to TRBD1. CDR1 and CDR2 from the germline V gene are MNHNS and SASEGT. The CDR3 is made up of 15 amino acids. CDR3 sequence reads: CASSAGTGGNSPLHF. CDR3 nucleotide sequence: TGTGCCAGCAGTGCCGGGACAGGGGGTAATTCACCCCTCCACTTC.

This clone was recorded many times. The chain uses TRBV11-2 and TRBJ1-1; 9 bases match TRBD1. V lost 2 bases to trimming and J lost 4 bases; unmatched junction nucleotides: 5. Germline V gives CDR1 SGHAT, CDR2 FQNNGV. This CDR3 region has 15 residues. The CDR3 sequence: CASSLNRGLGTEAFF. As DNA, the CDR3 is TGTGCCAGCAGCTTAAACAGGGGGCTTGGCACTGAAGCTTTCTTT. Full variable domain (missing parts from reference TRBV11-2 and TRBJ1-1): EAGVAQSPRYKIIEKRQSVAFWCNPISGHATLYWYQQILGQGPKLLIQFQNNGVVDDSQLPKDRFSAERLKGVDSTLKIQPAKLEDSAVYLCASSLNRGLGTEAFFGQGTRLTVV.

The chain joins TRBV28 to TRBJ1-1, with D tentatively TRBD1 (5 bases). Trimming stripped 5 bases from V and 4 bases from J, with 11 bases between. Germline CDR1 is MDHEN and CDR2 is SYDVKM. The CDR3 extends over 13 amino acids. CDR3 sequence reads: CASSDRYGTEAFF. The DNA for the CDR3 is TGTGCCAGCAGTGACAGATATGGCACTGAAGCTTTCTTT. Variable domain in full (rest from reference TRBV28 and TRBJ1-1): DVKVTQSSRYLVKRTGEKVFLECVQDMDHENMFWYRQDPGLGLRLIYFSYDVKMKEKGDIPEGYSVSREKKERFSLILESASTNQTSMYLCASSDRYGTEAFFGQGTRLTVV.

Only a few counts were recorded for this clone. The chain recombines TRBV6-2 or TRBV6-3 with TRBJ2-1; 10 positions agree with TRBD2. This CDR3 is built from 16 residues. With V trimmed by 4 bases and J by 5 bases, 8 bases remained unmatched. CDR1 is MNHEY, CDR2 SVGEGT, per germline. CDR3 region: CASSSSSGGSHNEQFF. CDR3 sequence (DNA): TGTGCCAGCAGTTCTTCTAGCGGGGGTAGCCACAATGAGCAGTTCTTC.

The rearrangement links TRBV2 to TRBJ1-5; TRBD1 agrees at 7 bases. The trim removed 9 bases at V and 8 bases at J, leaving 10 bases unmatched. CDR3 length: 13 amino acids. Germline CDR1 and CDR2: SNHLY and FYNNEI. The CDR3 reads CASCTGAAKPQHF. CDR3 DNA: TGTGCCAGTTGCACAGGGGCAGCTAAGCCCCAGCATTTT.